The next 30 T cell receptor beta chains were all read from a single sample in a study of blood T cell repertoires in COVID-19. TCRdb's table, derived via immunoSEQ multiplex PCR, lists solely in-frame clones and lacks some. Here the sample spans 190,000 or so clones, about 87% being singletons. The sample consisted of peripheral blood. The receptors shown here come from a man aged 55 to 69 who had recovered from COVID-19.

This rearrangement joins TRBV11-3 to TRBJ2-1, with TRBD2 as a possible D gene (5 bases). V gave up 3 bases and J gave up 6 bases, with 12 bases separating them. The CDR3 sequence is 14 residues long. Germline lookup yields CDR1 SGHNT and CDR2 YENEEA. The CDR3 spells CASSFSDGVNEQFF. The DNA for the CDR3 is TGTGCCAGCAGCTTTAGCGACGGGGTCAATGAGCAGTTCTTC. Using reference TRBV11-3 and TRBJ2-1 for the parts outside the CDR3, the full variable domain is EAGVVQSPRYKIIEKKQPVAFWCNPISGHNTLYWYLQNLGQGPELLIRYENEEAVDDSQLPKDRFSAERLKGVDSTLKIQPAELGDSAVYLCASSFSDGVNEQFFGPGTRLTVL.

In its sample, this clone was seen many times. The V call is TRBV5-1, the J call TRBJ1-2; 8 bases line up with TRBD1. The J segment lost 5 bases and the V segment lost 2 bases, leaving 5 bases of the junction unmatched. Per the germline V gene, CDR1 is SGHRS and CDR2 is YFSETQ. There are 14 residues in the CDR3. In nucleotides, the CDR3 is TGCGCCAGCAGCTTAGCAGGGGGCCTATATGGCTACACCTTC. It encodes CASSLAGGLYGYTF.

V usage is TRBV28 and J usage is TRBJ1-1, with D maybe TRBD1 (5 bases). The ends were cut back, 5 bases at V and 1 base at J, with 11 bases in the middle. Germline CDR1 and CDR2: MDHEN and SYDVKM. This CDR3 has 14 residues. The chain's CDR3 is CASSNGGGNTEAFF. In nucleotides, the CDR3 is TGTGCCAGCAGTAATGGCGGGGGGAACACTGAAGCTTTCTTT. Filled out from reference TRBV28 and TRBJ1-1, the complete variable domain reads DVKVTQSSRYLVKRTGEKVFLECVQDMDHENMFWYRQDPGLGLRLIYFSYDVKMKEKGDIPEGYSVSREKKERFSLILESASTNQTSMYLCASSNGGGNTEAFFGQGTRLTVV.

This clone was seen once. The chain has TRBV5-4 and TRBJ2-1; D uncertain. The V gene's germline CDR1 is SGHNT and CDR2 YYREEE (reference sequence). V lost 6 bases and J lost 2, with 12 bases in between. This CDR3 region has 14 residues. In nucleotides, the CDR3 is TGTGCCAGCACCCGTGGCCCCACCTACAATGAGCAGTTCTTC. This gives the protein CASTRGPTYNEQFF.

This clone was observed once. This CDR3 reads CASSYPGSSTDTQYF. The CDR3 DNA reads as TGTGCCAGCAGTTACCCTGGCTCTAGCACAGATACGCAGTATTTT. J is TRBJ2-3 and V is TRBV28; D is ambiguous. CDR3 length: 15 residues. Germline V gives CDR1 MDHEN, CDR2 SYDVKM. Trimming shortened V by 4 bases and J by 0 bases, and 11 bases separated the two germline ends.

In nucleotides, the CDR3 is TGTGCCAGCAGCTTCAGCTCCGTGGGGACAGTTCAGAGCTCCTACAATGAGCAGTTCTTC. Protein product: CASSFSSVGTVQSSYNEQFF. V gene TRBV9 combines with J gene TRBJ2-1, with 7 bases that match TRBD1. Germline CDR1 is SGDLS and CDR2 is YYNGEE. This CDR3 has 20 residues. With V trimmed by 4 bases and J by 0 bases, 19 bases remained unmatched.

The gene calls are TRBV3-1 (or the pseudogene TRBV3-2) and TRBJ1-2; D unresolved. Trimming shortened V by 0 bases and J by 5 bases, and 10 bases separated the two germline ends. The CDR3 totals 14 residues. The germline CDR1 and CDR2 sequences are LGHDT and YNNKEL (reference sequence). CDR3 protein: CASSQDNRGYGYTF. The CDR3 DNA follows: TGTGCCAGCAGCCAAGATAACCGGGGATATGGCTACACCTTC.

The rearrangement links TRBV29-1 to TRBJ1-6; possibly TRBD1 for D (6 bases). Germline V gene sequence: CDR1 SQVTM, CDR2 ANQGSEA. The CDR3 consists of 13 residues. Trimming removed 2 bases from V and 10 bases from J, with 12 bases in between. The CDR3, as DNA: TGCAGCGTTGAAACAGGGCCAGGATCACCCCTCCACTTT. Amino acids: CSVETGPGSPLHF. Full variable domain (outside the CDR3, taken from reference TRBV29-1 and TRBJ1-6): SAVISQKPSRDICQRGTSLTIQCQVDSQVTMMFWYRQQPGQSLTLIATANQGSEATYESGFVIDKFPISRPNLTFSTLTVSNMSPEDSSIYLCSVETGPGSPLHFGNGTRLTVT.

The chain employs TRBV7-9 and TRBJ2-7; 7 bases agree with TRBD2. V shed 9 bases, J shed 0 bases, and the junction held 5 bases outside the gene matches. The CDR3 covers 13 residues. Germline assignment: CDR1 SEHNR and CDR2 FQNEAQ (reference sequence). This CDR3 is CASSSGPSYEQYF. The CDR3 DNA follows: TGTGCCAGTTCTAGCGGCCCCTCCTACGAGCAGTACTTC.

The rearrangement links TRBV5-1 to TRBJ2-7, with TRBD2 identical over 14 bases. After removal of 3 bases from V and 5 bases from J, the junction contained 7 bases not matched to a gene. Germline CDR1 SGHRS, CDR2 YFSETQ. CDR3 size: 16 residues. The CDR3 DNA reads TGCGCCAGCAGCTCGGGACTAGCGGGAGAAGAAAACGAGCAGTACTTC. Amino acids: CASSSGLAGEENEQYF. Complete variable domain (other parts from reference TRBV5-1 and TRBJ2-7): KAGVTQTPRYLIKTRGQQVTLSCSPISGHRSVSWYQQTPGQGLQFLFEYFSETQRNKGNFPGRFSGRQFSNSRSEMNVSTLELGDSALYLCASSSGLAGEENEQYFGPGTRLTVT.

Only a few counts were recorded for this clone. The V gene is TRBV6-5, the J gene TRBJ1-4; TRBD1 agrees at 8 bases. The CDR3 runs to 14 residues. Per the germline V gene, CDR1 is MNHEY and CDR2 is SVGAGI. With 8 bases clipped from V and 6 bases from J, the junction kept 8 bases outside the gene matches. CDR3 sequence: CASHRTGHDEKLFF. In nucleotides, the CDR3 is TGTGCCAGCCACCGGACAGGGCACGATGAAAAACTGTTTTTT.

The chain employs TRBV19 and TRBJ1-3; 8 bases match TRBD1. The CDR3 totals 14 residues. CDR1 and CDR2 from the germline V gene are LNHDA and SQIVND (reference sequence). The trim removed 8 bases at V and 3 bases at J, leaving 6 bases unmatched. This CDR3 is CASAAGGFGNTIYF. In DNA form, the CDR3 reads TGTGCCAGTGCAGCAGGGGGCTTTGGAAACACCATATATTTT.

V is TRBV28 and J is TRBJ1-1; D remains unclear. V was shortened by 3 bases and J by 11 bases, with 16 bases between the two germline ends. Germline lookup yields CDR1 MDHEN and CDR2 SYDVKM. The CDR3 contains 13 residues. The CDR3: CASSLDWESSAFF. CDR3 DNA sequence: TGTGCCAGCAGTTTGGATTGGGAGTCGTCGGCTTTCTTT.

This chain uses TRBV27 with TRBJ2-7; 7 nucleotides agree with TRBD1. CDR3 length equals 14 residues. Germline-derived CDR1 and CDR2 are MNHEY and SMNVEV (reference sequence). J lost 2 bases, V lost 6 bases, and 7 bases had no gene match. CDR3 coding DNA: TGTGCCAGCAGAACCCCAGGGGGAACCTACGAGCAGTACTTC. Protein: CASRTPGGTYEQYF.

The rearrangement uses TRBV12-5 and TRBJ1-5; possibly TRBD1 for D (6 bases). Trimming cost V 5 bases and J 6 bases, with 14 bases left between them. Per the germline V gene, CDR1 is LGHNT and CDR2 is FRNRAP. CDR3 length equals 14 residues. The CDR3 DNA sequence: TGTGCTAGTGGTCGCCCAGGGGTCCCTCAGCCCCAGCATTTT. It yields the protein CASGRPGVPQPQHF. The whole variable domain, remainder taken from reference TRBV12-5 and TRBJ1-5, is DARVTQTPRHKVTEMGQEVTMRCQPILGHNTVFWYRQTMMQGLELLAYFRNRAPLDDSGMPKDRFSAEMPDATLATLKIQPSEPRDSAVYFCASGRPGVPQPQHFGDGTRLSIL.

The chain has TRBV7-2 and TRBJ2-1; 10 bases fit TRBD2. Germline V lookup: CDR1 SGHTA, CDR2 FQGNSA. With 5 bases clipped from V and 9 bases from J, the junction kept 10 bases outside the gene matches. The CDR3 length is 15 residues. CDR3 residues: CASSLQRGGAGEQFF. The CDR3 DNA is TGTGCCAGCAGCCTCCAGCGGGGGGGCGCGGGTGAGCAGTTCTTC. Complete variable domain (other parts from reference TRBV7-2 and TRBJ2-1): GAGVSQSPSNKVTEKGKDVELRCDPISGHTALYWYRQSLGQGLEFLIYFQGNSAPDKSGLPSDRFSAERTGGSVSTLTIQRTQQEDSAVYLCASSLQRGGAGEQFFGPGTRLTVL.

This clone was picked up one time. V is TRBV11-2 and J is TRBJ1-1; 10 positions match TRBD1. The CDR3 loop spans 17 amino acids. CDR1 is SGHAT, CDR2 FQNNGV, per germline. J gave up 4 bases and V 2 bases, and 10 bases lay outside the gene matches. This CDR3 is CASSLISTGGLGTEAFF. CDR3 sequence (DNA): TGTGCCAGCAGCTTAATCTCGACAGGGGGCTTAGGCACTGAAGCTTTCTTT.

This rearrangement joins TRBV7-8 to TRBJ1-1; D is possibly TRBD1 (6 bases). There are 15 residues in the CDR3. In germline, CDR1 is SGHVS, CDR2 FQNEAQ. V was trimmed by 5 bases and J by 3 bases, leaving 16 bases between them. This CDR3 is CASSPQGRGYTEAFF. In nucleotides, the CDR3 is TGTGCCAGCAGCCCACAGGGTCGGGGCTACACTGAAGCTTTCTTT.

The J gene is TRBJ1-2, the V gene TRBV9, with 8 bases aligning to TRBD1. The J segment lost 8 bases and the V segment lost 4 bases, leaving 7 bases of the junction unmatched. From germline, CDR1 is SGDLS and CDR2 YYNGEE. CDR3 length equals 13 residues. This chain's CDR3 is CASSPQGASGYTF. CDR3 nucleotide sequence: TGTGCCAGCAGCCCCCAGGGGGCGAGCGGCTACACCTTC.

The V gene is TRBV3-1 (or the pseudogene TRBV3-2), the J gene TRBJ1-5; D not certain. The length of the CDR3 is 14 residues. The V gene's germline CDR1 is LGHDT and CDR2 YNNKEL (reference sequence). Trimming took 1 base from V and 5 from J, leaving 9 bases between them. The CDR3 loop is CASSQGALDQPQHF. CDR3 bases: TGTGCCAGCAGCCAAGGAGCCCTCGATCAGCCCCAGCATTTT.

The chain employs TRBV30 and TRBJ2-3; the match to TRBD2 covers 15 bases. This CDR3 comprises 16 residues. V shed 1 base and J 7 bases; nucleotides not matched to a gene: 6. CDR1 is GTSNPN, CDR2 SVGIG, per germline (reference sequence). DNA of the CDR3: TGTGCCTGGAGTGGGCCCGGGACTAGCGGGGGGAATACGCAGTATTTT. It encodes CAWSGPGTSGGNTQYF.

This rearrangement joins TRBV12-3 or TRBV12-4 to TRBJ1-2; D perhaps matches TRBD1 (5 bases). V lost 6 bases and J 0 bases, leaving 8 bases between the germline ends. This CDR3 contains 13 residues. The DNA for the CDR3 is TGTGCCAGCAGCCGGACAACTAACTATGGCTACACCTTC. Translating it yields CASSRTTNYGYTF.

This clone came up once. The rearrangement uses TRBV15 and TRBJ2-7; 8 bases align to TRBD1. CDR1 and CDR2 (germline): LNHNV, YYDKDF (reference sequence). V shed 7 bases, J shed 4 bases, and the junction held 12 bases outside the gene matches. The CDR3 is made up of 15 amino acids. The DNA of the CDR3 is TGTGCCACCACGACCCGGACAGGGAGAAATTACGAGCAGTACTTC. The encoded protein is CATTTRTGRNYEQYF.

This chain joins TRBV19 and TRBJ1-1; D is possibly TRBD1 (5 bases). CDR1 and CDR2 from the germline V gene are LNHDA and SQIVND (reference sequence). The germline V and J ends were trimmed by 5 bases and 4 bases, with 23 bases remaining between them. The CDR3 is 17 amino acids. The CDR3 DNA follows: TGTGCCAGTAGTGTAGCTACTGGTGGGGCGGGGGGCACTGAAGCTTTCTTT. Its protein is CASSVATGGAGGTEAFF.

This rearrangement joins TRBV27 to TRBJ2-7; D may be TRBD1 (7 bases). V shed 6 bases and J shed 2 bases, with 20 bases lying between them. The length of the CDR3 is 16 residues. Looked up from germline, CDR1 is MNHEY and CDR2 is SMNVEV (reference sequence). DNA of the CDR3: TGTGCCAGCAGCGCTTCACTAGGAGGGGGCCCCTACGAGCAGTACTTC. Translation gives CASSASLGGGPYEQYF.

This chain links TRBV18 with TRBJ1-2, with a weak D call TRBD1 (6 bases). V lost 2 bases, J lost 3 bases, and 7 bases lay in between. CDR3 length: 13 residues. CDR1 is KGHSH and CDR2 is LQKENI in the germline V gene. In nucleotides, the CDR3 is TGTGCCAGCTCACCAAACAGGGACTATGGCTACACCTTC. It specifies CASSPNRDYGYTF.

The chain links TRBV3-1 (or the pseudogene TRBV3-2) to TRBJ1-2; D ambiguous. The CDR3 sequence is 14 residues long. The V gene's germline CDR1 is LGHDT and CDR2 YNNKEL (reference sequence). V lost 0 bases to trimming and J lost 4 bases, with 9 bases between them. CDR3 loop: CASSQERALYGYTF. CDR3 in DNA: TGTGCCAGCAGCCAAGAGAGGGCCCTCTATGGCTACACCTTC.

The CDR3 nucleotides read TGTGCCAGCAGCTACCGACTAGCGGGCGCCCAAGAGACCCAGTACTTC. Its translation: CASSYRLAGAQETQYF. This chain joins TRBV5-4 and TRBJ2-5; 10 nucleotides agree with TRBD2. The CDR3 covers 16 residues. The germline CDR1 and CDR2 sequences are SGHNT and YYREEE (reference sequence). J was trimmed by 1 base and V by 3 bases; bases with no gene match: 6. The full variable domain, completed using reference TRBV5-4 and TRBJ2-5, is ETGVTQSPTHLIKTRGQQVTLRCSSQSGHNTVSWYQQALGQGPQFIFQYYREEENGRGNFPPRFSGLQFPNYSSELNVNALELDDSALYLCASSYRLAGAQETQYFGPGTRLLVL.

This clone was counted ten times or more. The chain couples TRBV19 to TRBJ2-7, with TRBD1 identical over 12 bases. The CDR3 covers 14 residues. Germline loops: CDR1 LNHDA, CDR2 SQIVND (reference sequence). Losses at the gene ends were 5 bases for V and 5 bases for J; bases not matched to a gene: 4. CDR3 sequence: CASSRGQGANEQYF. The CDR3 region has the DNA TGTGCCAGTAGTCGGGGACAGGGGGCGAACGAGCAGTACTTC.

The V gene is TRBV5-6, the J gene TRBJ2-5; D is perhaps TRBD1 (5 bases). Per germline, CDR1 SGHDT and CDR2 YYEEEE. The CDR3 is 14 residues long. V gave up 0 bases and J gave up 6 bases, with 12 bases separating them. The CDR3 spells CASSLVGVRQTQYF. As DNA, the CDR3 is TGTGCCAGCAGCTTGGTAGGGGTTCGGCAGACCCAGTACTTC.